This T cell receptor (beta chain) was sequenced during a study of blood T cell repertoires in COVID-19. About the study: Italy, Spain and the United States were the sources of the convalescent and acute COVID-19 samples. T cells, B-cell-depleted T cells, or PBMCs supplied cDNA or gDNA.

Original processing methods: Reference gene primer amplification yielded estimated nucleated cell counts. Data came from immunoSEQ multiplex PCR; TCRdb stores just in-frame clones and leaves some out. That table supplies the V and J calls and clone size; D and trimming were determined from the DNA. The sample carries 150,000 to 200,000 clones, roughly 90% recorded once. CDR3 length: 17 amino acids. V dropped 0 bases and J dropped 0; count of bases not matched to a gene: 5. Germline V lookup: CDR1 SGHRS, CDR2 YFSETQ. This chain joins TRBV5-1 and TRBJ2-2; 7 nucleotides align to TRBD1. The clonotype was recovered from a man between 60 and 75 years old with acute or convalescent COVID-19. The sample consisted of peripheral blood. CDR3 in DNA: TGCGCCAGCAGCTTGGACACCGGGACAGCGAACACCGGGGAGCTGTTTTTT. It translates to CASSLDTGTANTGELFF.